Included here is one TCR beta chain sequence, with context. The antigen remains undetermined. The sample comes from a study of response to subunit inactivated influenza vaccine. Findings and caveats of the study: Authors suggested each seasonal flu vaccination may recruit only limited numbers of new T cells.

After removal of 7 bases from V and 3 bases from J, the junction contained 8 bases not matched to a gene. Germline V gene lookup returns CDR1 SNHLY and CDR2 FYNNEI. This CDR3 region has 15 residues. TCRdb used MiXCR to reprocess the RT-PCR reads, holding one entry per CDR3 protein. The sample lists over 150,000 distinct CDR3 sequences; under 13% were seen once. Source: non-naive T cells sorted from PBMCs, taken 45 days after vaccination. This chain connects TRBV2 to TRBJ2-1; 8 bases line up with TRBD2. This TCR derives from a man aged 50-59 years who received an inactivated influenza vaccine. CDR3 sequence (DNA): TGTGCCAGCACCGTCGGGAGGGCCTTCTACAATGAGCAGTTCTTC. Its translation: CASTVGRAFYNEQFF.